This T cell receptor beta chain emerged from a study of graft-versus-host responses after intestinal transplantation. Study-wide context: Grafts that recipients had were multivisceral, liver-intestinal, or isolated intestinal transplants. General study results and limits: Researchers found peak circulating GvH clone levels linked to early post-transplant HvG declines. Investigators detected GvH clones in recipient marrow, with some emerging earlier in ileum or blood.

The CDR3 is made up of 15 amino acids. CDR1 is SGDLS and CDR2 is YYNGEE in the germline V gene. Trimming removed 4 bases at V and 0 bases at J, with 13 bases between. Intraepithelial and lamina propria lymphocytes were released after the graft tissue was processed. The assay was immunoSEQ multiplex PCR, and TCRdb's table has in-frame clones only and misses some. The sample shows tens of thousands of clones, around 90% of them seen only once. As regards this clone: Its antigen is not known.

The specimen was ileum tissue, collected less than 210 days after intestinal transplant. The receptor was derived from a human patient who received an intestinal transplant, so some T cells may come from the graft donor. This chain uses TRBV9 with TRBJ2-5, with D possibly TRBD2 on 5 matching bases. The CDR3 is CASSPSGLYQETQYF. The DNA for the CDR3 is TGTGCCAGCAGCCCAAGCGGTTTATACCAAGAGACCCAGTACTTC.